Sequencing of this T cell receptor beta chain was carried out in a study of cytomegalovirus exposure and HLA in healthy donors. Broader study findings: Trimming of TCR beta V- and J-genes showed a link, identified in a later analysis, to a missense DCLRE1C variant.

The PCR ran on 60 Vbeta and 13 Jbeta primers. Study processing details: In a later analysis, 79 million or so unique TCR beta chains included roughly 11 million shared by two or more donors. Assay used: immunoSEQ multiplex PCR; TCRdb lists only in-frame clones, some missing. The V and J calls and clone size come from that table; D and trimming were worked out from the DNA. The data show over 75,000 clones, with roughly 83% seen just once and over 2.5% held by the top ten. This clone was observed a few times. The antigen is unknown. Germline CDR1 and CDR2: SGHTA and FQGTGA. The length of the CDR3 is 16 residues. Deletions cut 3 bases from V and 0 bases from J, with 12 bases between.

Sequencing was done on a sample of PBMCs. This TCR derives from a male donor in good health and CMV-seropositive. The chain has TRBV7-3 and TRBJ1-5; the D is unclear. CDR3 amino acids: CASSFLGRVSNQPQHF. The CDR3 nucleotides are TGTGCCAGCAGCTTTTTGGGGAGGGTTAGCAATCAGCCCCAGCATTTT. Variable domain in full (rest from reference TRBV7-3 and TRBJ1-5): GAGVSQTPSNKVTEKGKYVELRCDPISGHTALYWYRQSLGQGPEFLIYFQGTGAADDSGLPNDRFFAVRPEGSVSTLKIQRTERGDSAVYLCASSFLGRVSNQPQHFGDGTRLSIL.